These T cell receptor beta chains were read from a single sample in a study of glioma-infiltrating T cells. TCRdb ran MiXCR on the multiplex PCR reads and lists one entry per CDR3 protein. The sample has 100,000 to 150,000 distinct CDR3 sequences; 24% are singletons. Sequences were obtained from glioma tissue, nonneoplastic brain tissue, or PBMCs (not recorded which). The receptors originated from a human donor with low-grade glioma or glioblastoma, undergoing nonglioma brain surgery, or in good health (not recorded which). Each CDR3 is given without its conserved first and last residue. Each record gives: V gene, J gene, CDR3 length, CDR3 protein.

TRBV19	TRBJ2-1	13	ASSITKPGNNEQF
TRBV2	TRBJ1-1	12	ASTSDRSNTEAF
TRBV2	TRBJ1-6	13	ASIPGVARNSPLH
TRBV7-2	TRBJ2-3	14	ASSLAARGGTDTQY
TRBV11-3	TRBJ2-3	15	ASSGRGLAGGPDTQY
TRBV27	TRBJ2-2	14	ASSLLDGGPTGELF
TRBV10-3	TRBJ1-2	11	AISESVGNGYT
TRBV3-1	TRBJ2-5	15	ASSQDLVAGGKRTQY
TRBV28	TRBJ2-1	13	ASSLGTVRGNEQF
TRBV6-6	TRBJ2-1	15	TSTRGRGDSSYNEQF
TRBV20-1	TRBJ1-5	12	SARDPLANQPQH
TRBV29-1	TRBJ1-1	13	SANGQGGVNTEAF
TRBV4-1	TRBJ2-2	15	ASSRLLAGFNTGELF
TRBV2	TRBJ1-6	13	ASLLLGSYNSPLH
TRBV19	TRBJ2-3	12	TSTSDGITDTQY
TRBV7-2	TRBJ2-6	13	ASSPGGSGANVLT
TRBV10-2	TRBJ2-5	13	ASSDLMEGGETQY
TRBV29-1	TRBJ1-1	8	SIRTTEAF
TRBV15	TRBJ2-3	13	ATSRDGGQKGGQY
TRBV3-1	TRBJ2-1	15	ASSQDPWPQTSNEQF
TRBV7-2	TRBJ2-1	13	ASSPRGLVNNEQF
TRBV11-2	TRBJ2-2	14	ASSSNRGLGTGELF
TRBV15	TRBJ2-1	14	ATSRVGTGAYNEQF
TRBV6-1	TRBJ1-5	13	ASSPRTGFNQPQH
TRBV7-8	TRBJ1-5	16	ASRPGTAGAYSNQPQH
TRBV2	TRBJ1-1	12	ASRFWGAHTEAF
TRBV2	TRBJ1-1	12	ASSDLGGGTEAF
TRBV12-3/TRBV12-4	TRBJ1-6	11	ASSRDRGPPLH
TRBV4-2	TRBJ2-1	14	ASSPAHVSGWNEQF
TRBV7-9	TRBJ2-5	13	ASSPGTSMRETQY
TRBV12-3/TRBV12-4	TRBJ2-3	15	ASSLPKGGLSTDTQY
TRBV27	TRBJ1-2	14	ASSRGTAEPPRDYT
TRBV7-3	TRBJ2-5	11	ASSFGIQETQY
TRBV6-6	TRBJ2-1	14	ASSYSVQSSYNEQF
TRBV6-1	TRBJ1-1	11	ASSRSEGTEAF
TRBV6-2/TRBV6-3	TRBJ2-5	12	ASSYRGTQESQY
TRBV12-3/TRBV12-4	TRBJ1-5	14	ASRRTGTGLNQPQH
TRBV20-1	TRBJ1-2	13	SARAGQGARDGYT
TRBV15	TRBJ2-3	14	ATSPRGGLSTDTQY
TRBV6-4	TRBJ1-1	11	ASSEATGGEAF
TRBV11-3	TRBJ2-1	14	ASSPPGSVRYGEQF
TRBV20-1	TRBJ2-3	16	SAITSGGSTPSTDTQY
TRBV7-6	TRBJ2-2	11	ASSFRTDGELF
TRBV25-1	TRBJ1-1	12	ASSEGLRNTEAF
TRBV20-1	TRBJ1-6	14	SASYNWALGNSPLH
TRBV11-3	TRBJ2-3	12	ASSGGVVYNTQY
TRBV25-1	TRBJ1-4	17	ASSEPSVGGIATNEKLF
TRBV20-1	TRBJ1-2	15	SARDRARGPPNYGYT
TRBV20-1	TRBJ1-2	9	SAARDLGYT
TRBV27	TRBJ2-5	13	ASKVAGGHQETQY
TRBV14	TRBJ2-2	13	ASSQQGGDSGELF
TRBV5-1	TRBJ1-2	14	ASSFSPDRSNYGYT
TRBV19	TRBJ2-2	11	ANPPVDTGELF